This T cell receptor beta chain stems from a study of T cell changes during pregnancy in multiple sclerosis. TCRdb's copy holds only in-frame clones and misses some; the assay was immunoSEQ multiplex PCR. The sample consists of 50,000 or so clones, around 92% of them appearing once. This clone occurred once. After removal of 1 base from V and 8 bases from J, the junction contained 6 bases not matched to a gene. The CDR3 is 16 residues long. Germline V gene sequence: CDR1 KGHSH, CDR2 LQKENI. This TCR derives from a female donor with multiple sclerosis, enrolled in a pregnancy study. This rearrangement joins TRBV18 to TRBJ2-1, with TRBD2 matching over 12 bases. The source was CD4+ T cells from peripheral blood mononuclear cells, collected after pregnancy. CDR3 sequence: CASSPLSSGRADEQFF. CDR3 sequence (DNA): TGTGCCAGCTCACCACTGTCTAGCGGGAGGGCCGATGAGCAGTTCTTC. The full variable domain, with the rest looked up from reference TRBV18 and TRBJ2-1, is NAGVMQNPRHLVRRRGQEARLRCSPMKGHSHVYWYRQLPEEGLKFMVYLQKENIIDESGMPKERFSAEFPKEGPSILRIQQVVRGDSAAYFCASSPLSSGRADEQFFGPGTRLTVL.